This T cell receptor beta chain was identified in a study of T cells in women clearing cervical HPV infection. Study summary: Women with histologically confirmed HPV16-related CIN3 or worse, 2 with invasive cancer, served as cases. HLA type stays a possible confounder, typing being limited.

Assay used: immunoSEQ multiplex PCR; TCRdb lists only in-frame clones, some missing. This repertoire includes some 50,000 clones. Comment on this clone: Sequencing ends 3 residues short of the CDR3 end; the germline J gene provides the rest.

The CDR3 sequence is 13 residues long. Germline CDR1 reads SGHNT; CDR2 reads YYREEE (reference sequence). V was trimmed by 4 bases and J by 5 bases, leaving 11 bases between them. This receptor was identified in a woman aged 18-70 years with a cervical HPV16 infection that either progressed to CIN3+ or cleared (not recorded which). Sequencing was done on a sample of blood buffy coat. The rearrangement links TRBV5-4 to TRBJ2-3; D remains ambiguous. The CDR3 region is CASSPPTGDTQYF. The CDR3 DNA, read in part, is TGTGCCAGCAGCCCTCCTACCGGAGATACG.